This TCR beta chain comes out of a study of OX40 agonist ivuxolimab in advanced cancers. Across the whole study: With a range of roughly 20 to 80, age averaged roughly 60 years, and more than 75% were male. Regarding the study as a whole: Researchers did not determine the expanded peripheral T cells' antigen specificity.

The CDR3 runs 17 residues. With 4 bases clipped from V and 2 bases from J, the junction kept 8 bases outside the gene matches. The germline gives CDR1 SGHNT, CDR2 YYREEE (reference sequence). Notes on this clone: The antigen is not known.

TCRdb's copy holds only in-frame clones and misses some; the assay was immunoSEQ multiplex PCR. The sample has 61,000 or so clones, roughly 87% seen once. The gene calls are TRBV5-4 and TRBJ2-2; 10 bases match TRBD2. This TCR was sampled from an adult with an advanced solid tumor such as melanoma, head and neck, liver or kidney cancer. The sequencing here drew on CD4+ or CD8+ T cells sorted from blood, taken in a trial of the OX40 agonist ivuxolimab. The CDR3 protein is CASSTRTSGTNTGELFF. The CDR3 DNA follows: TGTGCCAGCAGCACTAGAACTAGCGGGACTAACACCGGGGAGCTGTTTTTT.